Listed below are T cell receptor beta chains from one sample, sequenced in a study of Ad26.COV2.S vaccination and SARS-CoV-2 variants. TCRdb's table, derived via immunoSEQ multiplex PCR, lists solely in-frame clones and lacks some. The sample has some 350,000 clones, around 83% seen once; the top ten hold around 3%. The source was peripheral blood, collected in a trial of Ad26.COV2.S vaccine versus placebo. Receptors were obtained from a person aged 18-60 years who received the Ad26.COV2.S COVID-19 vaccine or a placebo. Each CDR3 is given with its conserved first and last residue. Each record gives: D gene, clone size, J gene, V gene, CDR3 DNA, CDR3 protein. A D gene is named only where the DNA matches it firmly. The listing skips clone size in some rows; elsewhere it reads once, few, many or a size class.

>-|-|TRBJ1-5|TRBV18
TGTGCCAGCTCACCGCAGGGTTTGGATCAGCCCCAGCATTTT
CASSPQGLDQPQHF
>-|-|TRBJ2-3|TRBV28
TGTGCCAGCAGTTTCGGGGCGGGGCCCACAGATACGCAGTATTTT
CASSFGAGPTDTQYF
>-|-|TRBJ2-3|TRBV18
TGTGCCAGCTCACCCCGGGACATCGGGACAGATACGCAGTATTTT
CASSPRDIGTDTQYF
>TRBD2|-|TRBJ2-3|TRBV10-1
TGCGCCAGCAGTGTTGCTGGACTAGCGGGGGGGCAGACAGATACGCAGTATTTT
CASSVAGLAGGQTDTQYF
>-|-|TRBJ2-5|TRBV6-1
TGTGCCAGCAGTGAATCCCCTAGGGGGGCCCCACAGACCCAGTACTTC
CASSESPRGAPQTQYF
>-|-|TRBJ1-2|TRBV19
TGTGCCAGTATTGGCGGTAACTATGGCTACACCTTC
CASIGGNYGYTF
>TRBD2|once|TRBJ2-1|TRBV5-1
TGCGCCAGCAGCTTCCAGCCAGCGGGGAGTGATGAGCAGTTCTTC
CASSFQPAGSDEQFF
>-|once|TRBJ2-3|TRBV3-1/TRBV3-2
TGTGCCAGCAGCCAAGATTGGCGGAATACGCAGTATTTT
CASSQDWRNTQYF
>-|-|TRBJ2-7|TRBV7-2
TGTGCCAGCAGCTTACGTGCCGAGTACGAGCAGTACTTC
CASSLRAEYEQYF
>-|-|TRBJ2-5|TRBV7-8
TGTGCAATGGGTGAGGGGGTCCAAGAGACCCAGTACTTC
CAMGEGVQETQYF